This record concerns one TCR beta chain sequence. Its target is not known. This record comes from a study of monozygotic twins with inflammatory bowel disease. Study-wide results and caveats: Fewer shared clonotypes with others were found in IBD patients than in healthy twins, especially with disease activity.

Incorporation of UMIs carrying a 6-nucleotide sample barcode was performed by template switching. No DNA is given; TCRdb re-called the 5' RACE reads and lists each CDR3 protein once. In total, the table holds 440,000 or so distinct CDR3 sequences. CDR1 and CDR2 (germline): SGDLS, YYNGEE. The CDR3 covers 14 residues. The material sequenced was blood. This receptor was taken from a human donor with ulcerative colitis or Crohn's disease, or a healthy co-twin of an affected twin (not recorded which). The chain uses TRBV9 and TRBJ2-2. The CDR3 sequence: CASSPHLVAGELFF.